The clone carrying this T cell receptor beta chain has only a few counts. What it binds is not known. The sample is drawn from a study of cytomegalovirus exposure and HLA in healthy donors. Primers for the PCR totalled 60 Vbeta and 13 Jbeta. The table came from immunoSEQ multiplex PCR; TCRdb's copy has only in-frame clones and leaves some out. The sample includes 95,000 to 150,000 clones, 17% of them seen just once. Study-level points and caveats: Accurate HLA-A and HLA-B prediction from TCR beta sequences was reported for most subjects. Judged likely to be a sequencing artifact was a cluster of highly shared sequence variants. Some TCR beta chains (around 160 of them) were listed as cytomegalovirus-associated.

Germline V gene data show CDR1 as LGHNA and CDR2 as YNFKEQ. V gave up 1 base and J gave up 0 bases, with 9 bases separating them. This CDR3 spans 15 amino acids. This clonotype was sampled from a female donor in good health and CMV-seropositive. The chain employs TRBV4-2 and TRBJ1-1; the D gene is possibly TRBD1 (6 bases). The sequenced sample was PBMCs. The CDR3 coding sequence is TGTGCCAGCAGCCAAGGGGACATCTTGAACACTGAAGCTTTCTTT. Its protein product is CASSQGDILNTEAFF.